The TCR beta chain under discussion was sequenced for a study of T-cell reconstitution after alpha-beta-depleted transplantation in children. Study findings and constraints: The origin of alpha-beta T cells about two months after transplant was reportedly several hundred expanded graft clones. Among T cells one year after transplant, newly produced cells accounted for most counts and diversity. Recipient T cells and thymic progenitors that survived were the source of the high TCRbeta diversity seen at day 60 in some patients.

This clonotype occurred many times. The target antigen is unknown. Using unique molecular identifiers, the investigators prepared the TCRbeta library. MiXCR was run by TCRdb on the PCR reads, yielding one entry per CDR3 protein. The sample has over 450,000 distinct CDR3 sequences; 8% to 11% are singletons. The ends were cut back, 6 bases at V and 9 bases at J, with 24 bases in the middle. CDR3 length: 15 amino acids. The germline V gene has CDR1 SQVTM and CDR2 ANQGSEA. The starting material was PBMCs, obtained before TCRalphabeta/CD19-depleted stem cell transplant. The chain has TRBV29-1 and TRBJ2-1, with D perhaps given as TRBD1 or TRBD2 (6 bases each). This clonotype was sampled from a child younger than 10 with inherited bone marrow failure, due to receive a stem cell transplant. CDR3 loop: CSVERGRGAAGEQFF. The CDR3 DNA follows: TGCAGCGTGGAAAGGGGTAGGGGGGCGGCTGGTGAGCAGTTCTTC.